The table lists the clone carrying this T cell receptor (beta chain) with many counts. Antigen: not known. Through a sample-barcoded 5' primer and a J-beta primer mix, a second PCR was run for roughly 6 to 12 cycles. All cDNA molecules were each tagged by a template-switch adaptor with 12 random nucleotides. TCRdb passed the 5' RACE reads through MiXCR, listing each CDR3 protein once. The table has around 940,000 distinct CDR3 sequences, just over 50% seen once. The data belong to a study of blood T cells in healthy people across ages. Study conclusions and caveats: Whereas aged donors had fewer naive CD4+ cells, long-lived donors had more of them and higher diversity.

The length of the CDR3 is 14 residues. V dropped 1 base and J dropped 0 bases, with 7 bases sitting between them. CDR1 LGHDT and CDR2 YNNKEL come from the germline V gene (reference sequence). This clonotype was obtained from an older woman in good health. The rearrangement links TRBV3-1 to TRBJ2-7; D not certain. Sample: blood. CDR3 residues: CASSQVIGSYEQYF. The CDR3, as DNA: TGTGCCAGCAGCCAAGTAATAGGCTCCTACGAGCAGTACTTC.